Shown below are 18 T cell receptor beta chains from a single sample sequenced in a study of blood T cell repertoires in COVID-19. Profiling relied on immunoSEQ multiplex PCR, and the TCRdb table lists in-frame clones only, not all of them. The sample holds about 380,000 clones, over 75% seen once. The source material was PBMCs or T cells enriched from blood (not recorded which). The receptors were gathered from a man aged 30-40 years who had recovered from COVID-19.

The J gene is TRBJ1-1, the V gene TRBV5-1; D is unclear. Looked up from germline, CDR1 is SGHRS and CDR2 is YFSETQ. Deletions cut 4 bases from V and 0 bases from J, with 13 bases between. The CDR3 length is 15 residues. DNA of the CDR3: TGCGCCAGCAGCCTATCAGACACGGTGAACACTGAAGCTTTCTTT. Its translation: CASSLSDTVNTEAFF.

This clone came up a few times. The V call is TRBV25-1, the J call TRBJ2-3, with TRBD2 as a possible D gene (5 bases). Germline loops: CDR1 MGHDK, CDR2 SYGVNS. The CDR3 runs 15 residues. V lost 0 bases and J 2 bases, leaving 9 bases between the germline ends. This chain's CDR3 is CASSEYKRITDTQYF. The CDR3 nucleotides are TGTGCCAGCAGTGAATACAAGCGGATCACAGATACGCAGTATTTT.

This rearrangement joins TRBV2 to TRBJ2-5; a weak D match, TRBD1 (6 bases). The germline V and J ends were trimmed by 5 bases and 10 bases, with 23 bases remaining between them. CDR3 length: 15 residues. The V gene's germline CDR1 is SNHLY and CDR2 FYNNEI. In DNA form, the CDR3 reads TGTGCCAGCAGTCAGGGCCACAGGGCCGCGGATGACCAGTACTTC. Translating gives CASSQGHRAADDQYF.

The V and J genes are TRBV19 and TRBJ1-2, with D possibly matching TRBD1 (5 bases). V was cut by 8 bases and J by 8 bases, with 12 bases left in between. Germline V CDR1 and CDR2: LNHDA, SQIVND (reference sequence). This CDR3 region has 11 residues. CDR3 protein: CASRGWGGYTF. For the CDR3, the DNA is TGTGCCAGTCGCGGCTGGGGCGGCTACACCTTC.

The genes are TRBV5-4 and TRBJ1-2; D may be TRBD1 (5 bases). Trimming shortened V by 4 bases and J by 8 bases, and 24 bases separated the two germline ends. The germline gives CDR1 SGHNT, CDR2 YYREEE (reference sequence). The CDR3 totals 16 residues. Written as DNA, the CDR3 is TGTGCCAGCAGCAGGATCCGGGACTCCCTGGTAGGAGGCTACACCTTC. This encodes CASSRIRDSLVGGYTF. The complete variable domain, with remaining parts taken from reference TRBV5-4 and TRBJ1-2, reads ETGVTQSPTHLIKTRGQQVTLRCSSQSGHNTVSWYQQALGQGPQFIFQYYREEENGRGNFPPRFSGLQFPNYSSELNVNALELDDSALYLCASSRIRDSLVGGYTFGSGTRLTVV.

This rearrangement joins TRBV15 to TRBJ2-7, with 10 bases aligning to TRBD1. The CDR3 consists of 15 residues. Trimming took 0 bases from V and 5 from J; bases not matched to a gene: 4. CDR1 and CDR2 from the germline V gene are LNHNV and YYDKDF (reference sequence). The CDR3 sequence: CATSRDDRGPNEQYF. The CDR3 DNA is TGTGCCACCAGCAGAGATGACAGGGGGCCTAACGAGCAGTACTTC.

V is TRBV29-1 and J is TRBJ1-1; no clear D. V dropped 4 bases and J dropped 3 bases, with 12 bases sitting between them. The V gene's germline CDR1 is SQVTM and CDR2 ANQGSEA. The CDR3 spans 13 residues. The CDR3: CSVVASVYTEAFF. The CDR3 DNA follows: TGCAGCGTTGTAGCGTCGGTGTACACTGAAGCTTTCTTT. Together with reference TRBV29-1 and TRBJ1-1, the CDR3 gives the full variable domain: SAVISQKPSRDICQRGTSLTIQCQVDSQVTMMFWYRQQPGQSLTLIATANQGSEATYESGFVIDKFPISRPNLTFSTLTVSNMSPEDSSIYLCSVVASVYTEAFFGQGTRLTVV.

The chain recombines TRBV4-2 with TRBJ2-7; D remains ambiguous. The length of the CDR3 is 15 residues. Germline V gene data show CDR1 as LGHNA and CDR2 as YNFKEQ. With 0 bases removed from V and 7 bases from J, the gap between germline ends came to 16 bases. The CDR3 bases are TGTGCCAGCAGCCAAGATTCCCCCCCTGCGGAAGAGCAGTACTTC. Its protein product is CASSQDSPPAEEQYF.

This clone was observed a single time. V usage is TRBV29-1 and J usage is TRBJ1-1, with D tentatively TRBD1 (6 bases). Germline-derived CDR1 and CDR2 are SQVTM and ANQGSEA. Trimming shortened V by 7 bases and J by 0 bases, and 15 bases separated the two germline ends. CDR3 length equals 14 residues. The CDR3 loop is CSGYRPGVNTEAFF. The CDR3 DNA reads TGCAGCGGTTACCGTCCAGGGGTGAACACTGAAGCTTTCTTT.

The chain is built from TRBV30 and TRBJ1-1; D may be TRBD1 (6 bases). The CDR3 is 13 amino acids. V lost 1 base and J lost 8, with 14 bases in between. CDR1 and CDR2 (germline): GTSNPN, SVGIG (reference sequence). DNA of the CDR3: TGTGCCTGGAGTGGAGAGGGGGTAGGCGAAGCTTTCTTT. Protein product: CAWSGEGVGEAFF.

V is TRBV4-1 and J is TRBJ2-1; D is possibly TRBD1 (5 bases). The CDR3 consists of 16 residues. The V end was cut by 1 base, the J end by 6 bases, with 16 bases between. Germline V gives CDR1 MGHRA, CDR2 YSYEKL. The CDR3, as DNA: TGCGCCAGCAGCCAAGGGCAGGGAACGTTCGGCAATGAGCAGTTCTTC. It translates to CASSQGQGTFGNEQFF.

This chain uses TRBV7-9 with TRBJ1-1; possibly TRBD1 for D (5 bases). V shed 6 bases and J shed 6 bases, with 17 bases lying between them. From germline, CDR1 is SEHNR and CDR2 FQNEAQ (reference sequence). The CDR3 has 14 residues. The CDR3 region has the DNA TGTGCCAGCAGTGGGGTCGGAGGGGTGGCTGAAGCTTTCTTT. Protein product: CASSGVGGVAEAFF.

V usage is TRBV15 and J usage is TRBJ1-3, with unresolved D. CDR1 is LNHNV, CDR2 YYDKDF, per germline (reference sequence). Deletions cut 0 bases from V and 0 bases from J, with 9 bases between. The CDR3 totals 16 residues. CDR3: CATSRDLASSGNTIYF. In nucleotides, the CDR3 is TGTGCCACCAGCAGAGATCTCGCGAGCTCTGGAAACACCATATATTTT.

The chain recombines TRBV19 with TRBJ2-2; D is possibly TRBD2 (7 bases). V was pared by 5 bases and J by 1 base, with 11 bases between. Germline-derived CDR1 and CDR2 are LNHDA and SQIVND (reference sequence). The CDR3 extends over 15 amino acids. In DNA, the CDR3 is TGTGCCAGTAGTCGGGGGGCTTTGAACACCGGGGAGCTGTTTTTT. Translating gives CASSRGALNTGELFF.

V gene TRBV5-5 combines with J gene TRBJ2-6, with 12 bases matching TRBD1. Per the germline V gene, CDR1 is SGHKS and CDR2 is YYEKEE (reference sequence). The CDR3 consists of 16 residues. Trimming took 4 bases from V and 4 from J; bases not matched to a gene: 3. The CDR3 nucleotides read TGTGCCAGCAGCCAGGGACAGGGGGCGGGGGCCAACGTCCTGACTTTC. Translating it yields CASSQGQGAGANVLTF.

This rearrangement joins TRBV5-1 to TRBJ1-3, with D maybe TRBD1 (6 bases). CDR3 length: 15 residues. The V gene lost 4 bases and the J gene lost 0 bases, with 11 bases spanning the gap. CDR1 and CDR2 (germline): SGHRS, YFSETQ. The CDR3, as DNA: TGCGCCAGCAGCGCTGGACAGACCTCTGGAAACACCATATATTTT. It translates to CASSAGQTSGNTIYF.

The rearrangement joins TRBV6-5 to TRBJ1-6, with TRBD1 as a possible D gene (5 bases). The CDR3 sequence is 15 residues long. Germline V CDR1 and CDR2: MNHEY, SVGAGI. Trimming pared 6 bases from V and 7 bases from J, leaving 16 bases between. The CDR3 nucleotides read TGTGCCAGCAGGCCGCCTCAGGGTTGGAATTCACCCCTCCACTTT. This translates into CASRPPQGWNSPLHF.

The CDR3 bases are TGCAGCGTTTTCGGGACAGGTCTCAGCTATGGCTACACCTTC. Its translation is CSVFGTGLSYGYTF. The rearrangement links TRBV29-1 to TRBJ1-2; 8 nucleotides agree with TRBD1. Germline V gene data show CDR1 as SQVTM and CDR2 as ANQGSEA. The V gene end was trimmed by 5 bases and the J gene end by 4 bases; junction bases not matched to a gene: 9. The CDR3 contains 14 residues.